This is a list of T cell receptor beta chains from one sample in a study of blood T cells in healthy people across ages. TCRdb ran MiXCR on the 5' RACE reads and lists one entry per CDR3 protein. This table has about 1.4 million distinct CDR3 sequences, around 59% appearing once. The material sequenced was blood. The receptors originated from a man aged 18 to 30 in good health. CDR3s include the opening cysteine and the closing phenylalanine or tryptophan. A D gene is named only where the DNA matches it firmly. Not all rows give a size; the values are once, few, many and, for expanded clones, a class.

D gene	V gene	J gene	clone size	CDR3 protein	CDR3 DNA
.	TRBV6-6	TRBJ2-1	few	CASSLSGLGEQFF	TGTGCCAGCTCCTTAAGTGGGCTTGGTGAGCAGTTCTTC
.	TRBV6-6	TRBJ2-5	few	CASTPQGTGETQYF	TGTGCCAGCACGCCCCAAGGAACCGGGGAGACCCAGTACTTC
.	TRBV7-8	TRBJ2-5	.	CASGAAQTQETQYF	TGTGCCAGCGGCGCGGCGCAGACCCAAGAGACCCAGTACTTC
.	TRBV13	TRBJ2-1	.	CASSEEQFF	TGTGCCAGCAGCGAGGAGCAGTTCTTC
.	TRBV20-1	TRBJ2-1	.	CSARDVARGSYNEQFF	TGCAGTGCTAGAGATGTGGCTAGGGGCTCCTACAATGAGCAGTTCTTC
.	TRBV12-5	TRBJ2-1	few	CASGFPGTRLHNEQFF	TGTGCTAGTGGTTTTCCCGGGACAAGGCTCCACAATGAGCAGTTCTTC
.	TRBV7-8	TRBJ1-2	.	CASSLAGEEWVEGYTF	TGTGCCAGCAGCTTAGCCGGGGAGGAATGGGTGGAAGGCTACACCTTC
TRBD1	TRBV13	TRBJ2-4	.	CASSFDRVAKNIQYF	TGTGCCAGCAGCTTCGACAGGGTGGCCAAAAACATTCAGTACTTC
TRBD1	TRBV6-5	TRBJ2-2	few	CASSYGTGGTGELFF	TGTGCCAGCAGTTACGGGACAGGGGGGACCGGGGAGCTGTTTTTT
.	TRBV7-9	TRBJ1-3	.	CASSLVTGPGNTIYF	TGTGCCAGCAGCTTAGTGACGGGCCCTGGAAACACCATATATTTT
.	TRBV7-9	TRBJ2-7	once	CASSLGGRYSSYEQYF	TGTGCCAGCAGCTTAGGGGGCCGTTACAGCTCCTACGAGCAGTACTTC
TRBD1	TRBV9	TRBJ2-7	.	CASSVGAGQDYEQYF	TGTGCCAGCAGCGTAGGTGCAGGACAGGACTACGAGCAGTACTTC
.	TRBV3-1	TRBJ2-2	.	CASSQGGSDTGELFF	TGTGCCAGCAGCCAAGGTGGATCGGACACCGGGGAGCTGTTTTTT
.	TRBV29-1	TRBJ2-1	.	CSQRAATGNEQFF	TGCAGTCAGCGGGCAGCGACGGGGAATGAGCAGTTCTTC
TRBD1	TRBV29-1	TRBJ2-5	.	CSGTGEGETQYF	TGCAGCGGAACAGGGGAAGGAGAGACTCAGTACTTC
.	TRBV2	TRBJ2-1	.	CASSESNGGEQFF	TGTGCCAGCAGTGAGTCTAACGGGGGAGAGCAGTTCTTC
TRBD2	TRBV3-1	TRBJ2-7	once	CASSTGRFTSGKGYEQYF	TGTGCCAGCAGCACAGGCCGCTTCACTAGCGGGAAGGGTTACGAGCAGTACTTC
.	TRBV27	TRBJ2-7	.	CASSPTLARITYEQYF	TGTGCCAGCAGTCCCACGCTGGCACGGATCACCTACGAGCAGTACTTC
.	TRBV7-9	TRBJ2-6	few	CALYAANVLTF	TGTGCCTTATATGCGGCCAACGTCCTGACTTTC
.	TRBV5-5	TRBJ2-4	.	CASSFDHEQYF	TGTGCCAGCAGCTTTGACCATGAGCAGTACTTC
TRBD2	TRBV7-9	TRBJ2-7	few	CASSLASGRNYEQYF	TGTGCCAGCAGCTTAGCTAGCGGGAGGAACTACGAGCAGTACTTC
TRBD1	TRBV7-2	TRBJ2-4	.	CASSLARTGGAIQYF	TGTGCCAGCAGCTTAGCCAGGACAGGGGGGGCCATTCAGTACTTC
.	TRBV5-4	TRBJ2-1	.	CASSLAAGSGNEQFF	TGTGCCAGCAGCTTGGCCGCAGGGTCGGGAAATGAGCAGTTCTTC
.	TRBV29-1	TRBJ1-5	few	CSAIPRDGNQPQHF	TGCAGCGCCATCCCTAGGGACGGGAATCAGCCCCAGCATTTT
TRBD1	TRBV28	TRBJ1-6	.	CASSITGGHSPLHF	TGTGCCAGCAGTATCACAGGGGGCCATTCACCCCTCCACTTT
.	TRBV4-1	TRBJ2-7	.	CASSKQEGVYNEQYF	TGCGCCAGCAGCAAACAGGAGGGGGTTTACAATGAGCAGTACTTC
TRBD1	TRBV7-9	TRBJ2-7	few	CASIGQAEGYYEQYF	TGTGCCAGCATCGGACAGGCCGAGGGTTACTACGAGCAGTACTTC
.	TRBV29-1	TRBJ1-3	.	CSVTGTAAPSGNTIYF	TGCAGCGTAACCGGGACTGCCGCCCCGTCTGGAAACACCATATATTTT
.	TRBV29-1	TRBJ1-1	.	CSAPGLRNTEAFF	TGCAGCGCCCCGGGACTTAGAAACACTGAAGCTTTCTTT
.	TRBV20-1	TRBJ1-2	few	CSATLTGQANYGYTF	TGCAGTGCTACCCTAACAGGGCAAGCTAACTATGGCTACACCTTC
TRBD1	TRBV6-4	TRBJ1-2	.	CASSVTGDGGYTF	TGTGCCAGCAGTGTGACAGGGGATGGCGGCTACACCTTC
TRBD1	TRBV5-1	TRBJ2-5	.	CASSGGQVMEQYF	TGCGCCAGCAGCGGGGGACAGGTAATGGAGCAGTACTTC
TRBD1	TRBV20-1	TRBJ1-2	.	CSAREGQGAEYGYTF	TGCAGTGCTAGAGAGGGACAGGGGGCAGAGTATGGCTACACCTTC
.	TRBV28	TRBJ2-2	.	CASSVGDSGELFF	TGTGCCAGCAGTGTAGGGGACTCAGGGGAGCTGTTTTTT
TRBD2	TRBV2	TRBJ2-5	.	CASSGGTSGTQYF	TGTGCCAGCAGTGGCGGGACTAGCGGGACCCAGTACTTC
.	TRBV12-3/TRBV12-4	TRBJ2-1	few	CASSFGGYLSYNEQFF	TGTGCCAGCAGTTTTGGCGGGTACCTCTCCTACAATGAGCAGTTCTTC
.	TRBV29-1	TRBJ2-1	.	CSVDNRGFVVTEQFF	TGCAGCGTCGACAACCGTGGGTTCGTTGTTACTGAGCAGTTCTTC
.	TRBV11-2	TRBJ1-2	.	CASSRGLINYGYTF	TGTGCCAGCAGCCGGGGGCTCATTAACTATGGCTACACCTTC
TRBD2	TRBV3-1	TRBJ2-5	.	CASSQGTFGLAGSPDGMYF	TGTGCCAGCAGCCAAGGTACCTTTGGGCTAGCGGGATCCCCCGATGGGATGTACTTC
.	TRBV5-5	TRBJ2-6	.	CASSLTGYRGANVLTF	TGTGCCAGCAGCTTGACAGGGTACCGTGGGGCCAACGTCCTGACTTTC
TRBD2	TRBV6-2/TRBV6-3	TRBJ2-1	few	CASSYSLAGAIGSYNEQFF	TGTGCCAGCAGTTACTCACTAGCGGGGGCCATAGGGTCCTACAATGAGCAGTTCTTC
TRBD2	TRBV10-3	TRBJ2-5	.	CAIGGLGKLMYQETQYF	TGTGCCATCGGGGGACTAGGAAAACTTATGTACCAAGAGACCCAGTACTTC
TRBD1	TRBV12-3/TRBV12-4	TRBJ1-1	many	CASSLGGDTEAFF	TGTGCCAGCAGCCTAGGGGGCGACACTGAAGCTTTCTTT
TRBD2	TRBV11-2	TRBJ2-7	.	CASSSRTRTSEQYF	TGTGCCAGCAGCTCGAGGACTAGAACGAGCGAGCAGTACTTC
.	TRBV6-2/TRBV6-3	TRBJ2-1	.	CASLDPQGLSYNEQFF	TGTGCCAGTCTCGACCCCCAGGGACTCTCCTACAATGAGCAGTTCTTC
TRBD1	TRBV4-1	TRBJ2-5	few	CASSQVPGGDRTYGQYF	TGCGCCAGCAGCCAGGTCCCCGGCGGGGACAGGACCTACGGGCAGTACTTC
.	TRBV12-3/TRBV12-4	TRBJ2-1	.	CASSRSGKPNEQFF	TGTGCCAGCAGTCGTAGCGGAAAACCCAATGAGCAGTTCTTC
TRBD2	TRBV7-2	TRBJ2-1	.	CASSLVSLAGGNEQFF	TGTGCCAGCAGCTTAGTTTCCCTAGCGGGGGGAAATGAGCAGTTCTTC
TRBD1	TRBV7-2	TRBJ1-5	.	CASSFAIDRAGDQPQHF	TGTGCCAGCAGCTTCGCAATCGACAGGGCCGGTGATCAGCCCCAGCATTTT
.	TRBV28	TRBJ1-3	.	CASSLAGDFASGNTIYF	TGTGCCAGCAGTTTGGCAGGGGACTTCGCATCCGGAAACACCATATATTTT
TRBD1	TRBV6-6	TRBJ2-7	few	CASSTSQGIYEQYF	TGTGCCAGCAGTACGTCACAGGGGATCTACGAGCAGTACTTC
.	TRBV29-1	TRBJ2-7	few	CRGSGPSSYEQYF	TGCAGAGGTAGCGGACCGAGCTCCTACGAGCAGTACTTC
TRBD2	TRBV20-1	TRBJ2-4	.	CSARGPGGGNIQYF	TGCAGTGCTAGGGGTCCGGGGGGTGGCAACATTCAGTACTTC
.	TRBV5-6	TRBJ1-5	.	CASSENSNQPQHF	TGTGCCAGCAGCGAAAATAGCAATCAGCCCCAGCATTTT
.	TRBV7-9	TRBJ1-4	.	CASSSGTGLMELFF	TGTGCCAGCAGCTCAGGGACGGGCCTGATGGAACTGTTTTTT
.	TRBV5-1	TRBJ2-7	few	CASSLGQRNYEQYF	TGCGCCAGCAGCTTGGGACAGCGGAACTACGAGCAGTACTTC
.	TRBV12-3/TRBV12-4	TRBJ1-2	.	CASSGEIARGYGYTF	TGTGCCAGCAGTGGGGAGATCGCCAGGGGCTATGGCTACACCTTC